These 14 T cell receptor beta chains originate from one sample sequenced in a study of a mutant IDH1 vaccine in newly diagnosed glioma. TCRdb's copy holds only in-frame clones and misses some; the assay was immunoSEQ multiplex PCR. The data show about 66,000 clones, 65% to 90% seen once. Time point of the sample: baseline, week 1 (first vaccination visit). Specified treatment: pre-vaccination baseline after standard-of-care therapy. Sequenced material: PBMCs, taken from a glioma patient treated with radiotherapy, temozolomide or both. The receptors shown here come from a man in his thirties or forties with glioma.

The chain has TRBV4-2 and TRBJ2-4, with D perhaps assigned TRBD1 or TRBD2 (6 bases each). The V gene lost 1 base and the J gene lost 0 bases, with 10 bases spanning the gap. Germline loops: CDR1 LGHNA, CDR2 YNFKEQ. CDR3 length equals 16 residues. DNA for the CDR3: TGTGCCAGCAGCCAAGTAGGGGGGCTAGCCAAAAACATTCAGTACTTC. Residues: CASSQVGGLAKNIQYF.

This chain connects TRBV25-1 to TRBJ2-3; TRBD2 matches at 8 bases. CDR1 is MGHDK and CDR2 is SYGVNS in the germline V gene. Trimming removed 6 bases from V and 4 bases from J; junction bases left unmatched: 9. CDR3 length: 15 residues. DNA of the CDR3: TGTGCCAGCAGCGGGGGAGCGGGAGATCCAGATACGCAGTATTTT. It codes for CASSGGAGDPDTQYF.

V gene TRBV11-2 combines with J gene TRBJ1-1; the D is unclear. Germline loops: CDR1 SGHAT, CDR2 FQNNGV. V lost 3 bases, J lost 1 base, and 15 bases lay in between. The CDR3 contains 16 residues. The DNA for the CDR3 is TGTGCCAGCAGCTTCAAGGGAGCGGGTGCGAACACTGAAGCTTTCTTT. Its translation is CASSFKGAGANTEAFF.

As DNA, the CDR3 is TGTGCCAGCAGCTTAGGCAACCTCTATGGCTACACCTTC. Residues: CASSLGNLYGYTF. The rearrangement uses TRBV7-9 and TRBJ1-2; D not resolved. The germline gives CDR1 SEHNR, CDR2 FQNEAQ (reference sequence). The ends were cut back, 1 base at V and 4 bases at J, with 7 bases in the middle. CDR3 length: 13 residues.

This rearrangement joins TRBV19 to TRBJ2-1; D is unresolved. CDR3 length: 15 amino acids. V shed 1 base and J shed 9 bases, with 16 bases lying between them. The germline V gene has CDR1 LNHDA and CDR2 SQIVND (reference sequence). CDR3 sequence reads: CASSIGGAPGGEQFF. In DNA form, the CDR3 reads TGTGCCAGTAGTATAGGGGGTGCTCCCGGTGGTGAGCAGTTCTTC.

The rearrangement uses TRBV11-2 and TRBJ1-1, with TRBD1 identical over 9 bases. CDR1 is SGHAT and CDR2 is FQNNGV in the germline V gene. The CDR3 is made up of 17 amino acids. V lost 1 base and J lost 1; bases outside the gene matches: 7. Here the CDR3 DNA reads TGTGCCAGCAGCTTAGTCCCCTTGGACAGGGGGAACACTGAAGCTTTCTTT. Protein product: CASSLVPLDRGNTEAFF.

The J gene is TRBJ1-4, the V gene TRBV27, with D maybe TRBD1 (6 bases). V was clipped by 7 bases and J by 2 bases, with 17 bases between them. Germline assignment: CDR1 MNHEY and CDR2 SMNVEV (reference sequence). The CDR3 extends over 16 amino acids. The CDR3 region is CASTKQGGATNEKLFF. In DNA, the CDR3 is TGTGCCAGCACCAAACAGGGAGGGGCGACTAATGAAAAACTGTTTTTT.

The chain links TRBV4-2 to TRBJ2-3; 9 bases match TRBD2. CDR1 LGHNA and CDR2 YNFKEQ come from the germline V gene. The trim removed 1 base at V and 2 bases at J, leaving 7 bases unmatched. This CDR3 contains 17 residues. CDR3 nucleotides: TGTGCCAGCAGCCAAGGACGGGCGGGGGGGCCCACAGATACGCAGTATTTT. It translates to CASSQGRAGGPTDTQYF.

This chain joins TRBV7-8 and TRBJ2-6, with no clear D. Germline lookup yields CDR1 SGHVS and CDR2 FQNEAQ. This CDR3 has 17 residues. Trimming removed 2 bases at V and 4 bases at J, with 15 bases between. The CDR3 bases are TGTGCCAGCAGCTTAATAACCGGGTCCGTGGGGGCCAACGTCCTGACTTTC. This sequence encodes CASSLITGSVGANVLTF.

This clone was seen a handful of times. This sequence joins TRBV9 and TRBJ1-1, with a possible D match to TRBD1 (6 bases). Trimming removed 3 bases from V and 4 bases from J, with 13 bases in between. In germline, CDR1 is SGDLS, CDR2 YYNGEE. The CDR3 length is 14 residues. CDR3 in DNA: TGTGCCAGCAGCGCCTCAGGGGCATTCACTGAAGCTTTCTTT. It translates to CASSASGAFTEAFF. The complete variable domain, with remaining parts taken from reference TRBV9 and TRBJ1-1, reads DSGVTQTPKHLITATGQRVTLRCSPRSGDLSVYWYQQSLDQGLQFLIQYYNGEERAKGNILERFSAQQFPDLHSELNLSSLELGDSALYFCASSASGAFTEAFFGQGTRLTVV.

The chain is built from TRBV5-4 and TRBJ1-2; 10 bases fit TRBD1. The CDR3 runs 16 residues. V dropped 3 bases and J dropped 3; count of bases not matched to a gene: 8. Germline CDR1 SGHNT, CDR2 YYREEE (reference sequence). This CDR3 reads CASSWGQGRIDYGYTF. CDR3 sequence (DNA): TGTGCCAGCAGCTGGGGACAGGGGAGAATTGACTATGGCTACACCTTC.

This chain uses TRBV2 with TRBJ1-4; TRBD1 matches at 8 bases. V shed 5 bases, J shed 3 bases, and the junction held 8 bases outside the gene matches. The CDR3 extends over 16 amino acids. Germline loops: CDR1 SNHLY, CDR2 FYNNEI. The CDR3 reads CASSLQGGQANEKLFF. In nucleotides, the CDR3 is TGTGCCAGCAGTCTACAGGGGGGGCAAGCTAATGAAAAACTGTTTTTT.

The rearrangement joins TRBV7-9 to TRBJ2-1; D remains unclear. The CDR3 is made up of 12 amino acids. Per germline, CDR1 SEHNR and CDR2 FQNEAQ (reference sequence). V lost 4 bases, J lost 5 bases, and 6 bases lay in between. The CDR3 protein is CASSSSNNEQFF. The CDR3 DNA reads TGTGCCAGCAGCTCGTCCAACAATGAGCAGTTCTTC.

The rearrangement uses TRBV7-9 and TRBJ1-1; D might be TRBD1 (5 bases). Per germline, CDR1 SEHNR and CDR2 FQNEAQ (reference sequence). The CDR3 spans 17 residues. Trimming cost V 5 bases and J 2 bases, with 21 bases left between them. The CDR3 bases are TGTGCCAGCAGCCCTAGGTGGCGGGAAGGGGTTAACACTGAAGCTTTCTTT. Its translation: CASSPRWREGVNTEAFF.